The rows below give T cell receptor beta chains drawn from one sample of a study of identical twins. TCRdb passed the 5' RACE reads through MiXCR, listing each CDR3 protein once. The sample carries roughly 770,000 distinct CDR3 sequences, 15% to 20% recorded once. A further study also used this sample, focusing on T cells expressing NK-cell markers.

The material sequenced was PBMCs. These receptors came from a woman aged 18-35 years in good health. Both conserved end residues are part of each CDR3. A D gene is named only where the DNA matches it firmly. Clone size is given for some rows only: seen once, a few or many times, or a class if the clone is expanded.

J	size	D	V	DNA	CDR3
TRBJ2-7	-	-	TRBV20-1	TGCAGTGCTAGAGTCGTGGACGAGCAGTACTTC	CSARVVDEQYF
TRBJ1-2	-	-	TRBV12-3/TRBV12-4	TGTGCCAGCACAATCGGGGCGGCCTTATCGCGTGGCTACACCTTC	CASTIGAALSRGYTF
TRBJ1-4	-	-	TRBV12-3/TRBV12-4	TGTGCCAGCAGTTCTGGGCTATTAGGCGAAAAACTGTTTTTT	CASSSGLLGEKLFF
TRBJ2-7	-	-	TRBV20-1	TGCAGTGCTACGAGCGGAGGGCCGGGCCATCTCTACGAGCAGTACTTC	CSATSGGPGHLYEQYF
TRBJ1-1	-	-	TRBV12-3/TRBV12-4	TGTGCCAGCAGGGAATTTTGGAACACTGAAGCTTTCTTT	CASREFWNTEAFF
TRBJ2-5	few	-	TRBV7-9	TGTGCCAGCAGCTTAGCGGTGTCAGCCGTCCAAGAGACCCAGTACTTC	CASSLAVSAVQETQYF
TRBJ1-1	few	-	TRBV12-3/TRBV12-4	TGTGCCAGCAGCCCCACCGAAACAGGGTGGGGCACTGAAGCTTTCTTT	CASSPTETGWGTEAFF
TRBJ2-3	few	-	TRBV10-3	TGTGCCATCAGCCTGGGGCAGGGGTTGTCCGATACGCAGTATTTT	CAISLGQGLSDTQYF
TRBJ2-1	few	TRBD1	TRBV7-2	TGTGCCAGCAGCCCCGTGGGACAGACTCAGATGGATGAGCAGTTCTTC	CASSPVGQTQMDEQFF
TRBJ2-7	-	-	TRBV5-5	TGTGCCAGCAGCTTGGAGGGGGTTCGCGAGCAGTACTTC	CASSLEGVREQYF
TRBJ2-1	-	-	TRBV7-9	TGTGCCAGCAGCTTATACCCCGGACTTCTTGGGGAGCAGTTCTTC	CASSLYPGLLGEQFF
TRBJ2-7	-	TRBD2	TRBV6-2/TRBV6-3	TGTGCCAGCAGAACGAGCGGGAGGGCCTCCTACGAGCAGTACTTC	CASRTSGRASYEQYF
TRBJ1-5	few	-	TRBV20-1	TGCAGTGCTAGTGGGGGTGGGGGCAATCAGCCCCAGCATTTT	CSASGGGGNQPQHF